This T cell receptor beta chain was profiled in a study of early T cells in non-severe SARS-CoV-2 infection. TCRdb passed the 5' RACE reads through MiXCR, listing each CDR3 protein once. The sample records about 80,000 distinct CDR3 sequences, 10% to 15% being singletons. CDR1 is SGHRS and CDR2 is YFSETQ in the germline V gene. V shed 1 base and J shed 4 bases, with 13 bases lying between them. This CDR3 region has 15 residues. This sequence originates from an adult who was a healthcare worker with PCR-confirmed SARS-CoV-2 infection or an uninfected control (not recorded which). The donor label of this sample is uncertain. Source: whole blood, taken at baseline. V is TRBV5-1 and J is TRBJ2-3; the D gene is possibly TRBD1 (6 bases). The CDR3 spells CASSLNAGAADTQYF. As DNA, the CDR3 is TGCGCCAGCAGCTTGAATGCAGGGGCGGCAGATACGCAGTATTTT.